This T cell receptor (beta chain) was obtained from a study of beta chain features in type 1 diabetes. Study in general: Sorted cells, 90 million to 130 million in number, were examined across all samples. Study-wide findings and caveats: The similarity of naive, central memory and Treg TCRB repertoires appeared greater among patients than among healthy donors.

Expressed TCRB transcripts got sequenced, as all isolated RNA was reverse transcribed. TCRdb's copy holds only in-frame clones and misses some; the assay was immunoSEQ multiplex PCR. The sample carries about 290,000 clones, roughly 8% recorded once. This clone has a handful of counts. What it recognizes is unknown. The CDR3 runs to 15 residues. Trimming stripped 0 bases from V and 4 bases from J, with 16 bases between. Germline assignment: CDR1 SQVTM and CDR2 ANQGSEA. V gene TRBV29-1 combines with J gene TRBJ2-7; TRBD2 might be the D (7 bases). This receptor was taken from a woman in her late teens or twenties in good health. The sequenced sample consisted of central memory CD4+ T cells from blood. CDR3 loop: CSVEDWGGETYEQYF. The CDR3 region has the DNA TGCAGCGTTGAAGATTGGGGGGGCGAAACATACGAGCAGTACTTC.